A single sample gave rise to the 23 T cell receptor beta chains below, sequenced in a study of blood T cell repertoires in COVID-19. Clones were read by immunoSEQ multiplex PCR, and TCRdb kept only the in-frame ones, dropping some. The data hold over 200,000 clones, with 88% observed a single time. The sequenced sample was peripheral blood. The receptors shown here come from a human donor in a cohort sampled during active COVID-19.

The rearrangement uses TRBV2 and TRBJ2-7, with D maybe TRBD2 (5 bases). The germline V gene encodes CDR1 SNHLY and CDR2 FYNNEI. The CDR3 contains 13 residues. The ends were cut back, 5 bases at V and 4 bases at J, with 12 bases in the middle. CDR3 region: CASSIRGKYEQYF. As DNA, the CDR3 is TGTGCCAGCAGTATTCGGGGAAAATACGAGCAGTACTTC.

The gene calls are TRBV27 and TRBJ1-2; the D gene is possibly TRBD1 (5 bases). The CDR3 totals 12 residues. V lost 6 bases and J lost 7, with 12 bases in between. Germline lookup yields CDR1 MNHEY and CDR2 SMNVEV (reference sequence). CDR3 region: CASSFNGGGYTF. CDR3 in DNA: TGTGCCAGCAGCTTTAACGGGGGTGGCTACACCTTC.

With respect to this clone: Relative to the germline gene, one junction end is altered; a read error may explain this. The V gene is TRBV4-3, the J gene TRBJ2-5; TRBD1 matches 7 bases. Germline CDR1 LGHNA, CDR2 YSLEER. The CDR3 has 13 amino acids. The CDR3 sequence: CASSRLQGETQYF. In DNA, the CDR3 is TGCGCCAGCAGCCGCCTTCAGGGGGAGACGCAGTACTTC.

The genes are TRBV11-1 and TRBJ2-7; 8 positions match TRBD1. Germline V gives CDR1 SGHAT, CDR2 FQDESV (reference sequence). V was clipped by 1 base and J by 4 bases; unmatched bases: 9. This CDR3 is 16 amino acids long. The CDR3 loop reads CASSLGPAGGGYEQYF. CDR3 nucleotides: TGTGCCAGCAGCTTAGGTCCGGCAGGGGGCGGGTACGAGCAGTACTTC. Looking up the rest from reference TRBV11-1 and TRBJ2-7 gives the full variable domain: EAEVAQSPRYKITEKSQAVAFWCDPISGHATLYWYRQILGQGPELLVQFQDESVVDDSQLPKDRFSAERLKGVDSTLKIQPAELGDSAMYLCASSLGPAGGGYEQYFGPGTRLTVT.

The chain is built from TRBV6-5 and TRBJ1-6; D uncertain. CDR1 is MNHEY, CDR2 SVGAGI, per germline. This CDR3 comprises 13 residues. V was clipped by 5 bases and J by 5 bases, with 7 bases between them. The DNA for the CDR3 is TGTGCCAGCAGTCAGCGCGATAATTCACCCCTCCACTTT. Amino acids: CASSQRDNSPLHF.

The V call is TRBV10-3, the J call TRBJ2-5; TRBD1 aligns across 9 bases. The junction had 10 bases not matched to a gene; V was cut back by 2 bases and J by 0 bases. The CDR3 loop spans 18 amino acids. Germline CDR1 reads ENHRY; CDR2 reads SYGVKD. CDR3 sequence: CAISEPTGTGTYQETQYF. CDR3 nucleotides: TGTGCCATCAGTGAGCCAACCGGGACAGGGACCTACCAAGAGACCCAGTACTTC.

V is TRBV7-8 and J is TRBJ2-5; no reliable D call. Trimming cost V 1 base and J 5 bases, with 8 bases left between them. From germline, CDR1 is SGHVS and CDR2 FQNEAQ. This CDR3 has 13 residues. In nucleotides, the CDR3 is TGTGCCAGCAGCTTAGTACTCAAGGAGACCCAGTACTTC. It is translated as CASSLVLKETQYF.

The chain joins TRBV24-1 to TRBJ1-5; 8 bases are shared with TRBD1. The CDR3 is 16 residues long. The V segment lost 2 bases and the J segment 4 bases; nucleotides outside the gene matches: 6. From germline, CDR1 is KGHDR and CDR2 SFDVKD. CDR3: CATSDSAGQVNQPQHF. CDR3 DNA: TGTGCCACCAGTGATTCAGCGGGACAGGTTAATCAGCCCCAGCATTTT.

With respect to this clone: The same CDR3 arises from other DNA sequences in this sample as well. The chain employs TRBV27 and TRBJ1-1, with TRBD1 as a possible D gene (5 bases). Trimming took 6 bases from V and 1 from J, leaving 9 bases between them. This CDR3 is built from 13 residues. Germline loops: CDR1 MNHEY, CDR2 SMNVEV (reference sequence). The CDR3 here is CASSLGQNTEAFF. In DNA form, the CDR3 reads TGTGCCAGCAGCCTTGGACAGAACACTGAAGCTTTCTTT.

This sequence joins TRBV7-2 and TRBJ2-1, with TRBD2 identical over 7 bases. Germline V gene lookup returns CDR1 SGHTA and CDR2 FQGNSA. V trimming: 5 bases; J trimming: 6 bases; junction bases outside the gene matches: 7. This CDR3 spans 14 amino acids. This chain's CDR3 is CASSPSTGGNEQFF. The CDR3 bases are TGTGCCAGCAGCCCTTCTACGGGGGGCAATGAGCAGTTCTTC. The full variable domain, in which reference TRBV7-2 and TRBJ2-1 provide the parts outside the CDR3, is GAGVSQSPSNKVTEKGKDVELRCDPISGHTALYWYRQSLGQGLEFLIYFQGNSAPDKSGLPSDRFSAERTGGSVSTLTIQRTQQEDSAVYLCASSPSTGGNEQFFGPGTRLTVL.

CDR3 loop: CASSATGVANEKLFF. The CDR3 coding sequence is TGTGCCAGCAGCGCGACAGGGGTGGCTAATGAAAAACTGTTTTTT. The V gene is TRBV27, the J gene TRBJ1-4; TRBD1 agrees at 8 bases. This CDR3 has 15 residues. CDR1 is MNHEY, CDR2 SMNVEV, per germline (reference sequence). V lost 6 bases to trimming and J lost 3 bases; unmatched junction nucleotides: 6. Full variable domain (remainder filled in from reference TRBV27 and TRBJ1-4): EAQVTQNPRYLITVTGKKLTVTCSQNMNHEYMSWYRQDPGLGLRQIYYSMNVEVTDKGDVPEGYKVSRKEKRNFPLILESPSPNQTSLYFCASSATGVANEKLFFGSGTQLSVL.

This clone has a single count. The V gene is TRBV28, the J gene TRBJ2-7; 11 nucleotides line up with TRBD1. Germline lookup yields CDR1 MDHEN and CDR2 SYDVKM. V lost 6 bases to trimming and J lost 4 bases; unmatched junction nucleotides: 5. CDR3 size: 14 residues. The CDR3 loop reads CASSQGQGGYEQYF. CDR3 nucleotides: TGTGCCAGCAGCCAGGGACAGGGGGGGTACGAGCAGTACTTC. The full variable domain, with the rest looked up from reference TRBV28 and TRBJ2-7, is DVKVTQSSRYLVKRTGEKVFLECVQDMDHENMFWYRQDPGLGLRLIYFSYDVKMKEKGDIPEGYSVSREKKERFSLILESASTNQTSMYLCASSQGQGGYEQYFGPGTRLTVT.

V gene TRBV15 combines with J gene TRBJ1-6; tentative D call: TRBD1 (6 bases). Trimming stripped 5 bases from V and 7 bases from J, with 9 bases between. CDR1 is LNHNV, CDR2 YYDKDF, per germline (reference sequence). The CDR3 sequence is 13 residues long. The CDR3 DNA reads TGTGCCACCAGCGACAGGCGGAATTCACCCCTCCACTTT. Residues: CATSDRRNSPLHF. Full variable domain (outside the CDR3, taken from reference TRBV15 and TRBJ1-6): DAMVIQNPRYQVTQFGKPVTLSCSQTLNHNVMYWYQQKSSQAPKLLFHYYDKDFNNEADTPDNFQSRRPNTSFCFLDIRSPGLGDTAMYLCATSDRRNSPLHFGNGTRLTVT.

The genes are TRBV30 and TRBJ2-7, with 10 bases that match TRBD1. This CDR3 region has 14 residues. Unmatched junction bases numbered 10, after V lost 4 bases and J lost 7 bases. CDR1 is GTSNPN, CDR2 SVGIG, per germline (reference sequence). The CDR3 nucleotides are TGTGCCTGGACTCCGGGACAGGGGTCTCGGGAGCAGTACTTC. It yields the protein CAWTPGQGSREQYF.

CDR3 sequence: CASSPPGGRDVYEQFF. CDR3 in DNA: TGTGCCAGCAGCCCCCCCGGGGGGAGAGATGTATATGAGCAGTTCTTC. The J gene is TRBJ2-1, the V gene TRBV6-2 or TRBV6-3, with 7 bases aligning to TRBD2. Germline V gives CDR1 MNHEY, CDR2 SVGEGT. The CDR3 consists of 16 residues. V shed 6 bases and J 8 bases; nucleotides not matched to a gene: 16.

The J gene is TRBJ1-4, the V gene TRBV21-1; TRBD1, as called in the table, went unchecked against the DNA. TRBV21-1 is shown as a pseudogene. This CDR3 spans 17 amino acids. As DNA, the CDR3 is TGTGCCAGCAGCAGAAGCGGACAGGCTCCAACTAATGAAAAACTGTTTTTT. Encoded protein: CASSRSGQAPTNEKLFF.

The chain carries TRBV4-3 and TRBJ1-1; D call uncertain. CDR3 length equals 13 residues. V dropped 2 bases and J dropped 5 bases, with 9 bases sitting between them. CDR1 and CDR2 (germline): LGHNA, YSLEER. CDR3 amino acids: CASSQSSMTEAFF. CDR3 nucleotides: TGCGCCAGCAGCCAATCTAGCATGACTGAAGCTTTCTTT.

Concerning this clone: The junction shows a germline mismatch at one end, possibly a read error. V usage is TRBV7-7 and J usage is TRBJ2-1; 9 bases line up with TRBD2. The CDR3 runs 17 residues. The germline gives CDR1 SSHAT, CDR2 FNYEAQ (reference sequence). The CDR3 DNA follows: TGTGCTAGCAGCTTAGGTAGCGGGCTAGCGGGGAATCATGAGCAGTTCTTC. It specifies CASSLGSGLAGNHEQFF.

This clone has a handful of counts. J is TRBJ1-1 and V is TRBV2; D unresolved. V gave up 1 base and J gave up 1 base, with 7 bases separating them. The germline V gene encodes CDR1 SNHLY and CDR2 FYNNEI. CDR3 size: 14 residues. DNA for the CDR3: TGTGCCAGCAGTGAAGTCGAGAAGAACACTGAAGCTTTCTTT. Protein sequence: CASSEVEKNTEAFF.

V usage is TRBV28 and J usage is TRBJ2-7; a possible D gene is TRBD2 (5 bases). The V and J ends lost 3 bases and 0 bases respectively, with 12 bases between them. CDR3 size: 15 residues. CDR1 MDHEN and CDR2 SYDVKM come from the germline V gene. CDR3 in DNA: TGTGCCAGCAGTTTGTACCGAACTAGCTCCTACGAGCAGTACTTC. Protein product: CASSLYRTSSYEQYF. The entire variable domain, with the rest obtained from reference TRBV28 and TRBJ2-7, is as follows: DVKVTQSSRYLVKRTGEKVFLECVQDMDHENMFWYRQDPGLGLRLIYFSYDVKMKEKGDIPEGYSVSREKKERFSLILESASTNQTSMYLCASSLYRTSSYEQYFGPGTRLTVT.

This chain joins TRBV20-1 and TRBJ2-5; D call uncertain. CDR3 size: 11 residues. Trimming removed 2 bases from V and 2 bases from J, with 3 bases in between. The germline V gene has CDR1 DFQATT and CDR2 SNEGSKA (reference sequence). Here the CDR3 DNA reads TGCAGTGCTAGACCTCAAGAGACCCAGTACTTC. Its translation is CSARPQETQYF.

The J gene is TRBJ2-1, the V gene TRBV11-3; perhaps TRBD2 as D (5 bases). Trimming took 8 bases from V and 1 from J, leaving 9 bases between them. The V gene's germline CDR1 is SGHNT and CDR2 YENEEA. CDR3 length: 13 amino acids. For the CDR3, the DNA is TGTGCCAGCGCACTAGATTCCTACAATGAGCAGTTCTTC. Its protein is CASALDSYNEQFF. Variable domain in full (rest from reference TRBV11-3 and TRBJ2-1): EAGVVQSPRYKIIEKKQPVAFWCNPISGHNTLYWYLQNLGQGPELLIRYENEEAVDDSQLPKDRFSAERLKGVDSTLKIQPAELGDSAVYLCASALDSYNEQFFGPGTRLTVL.

This rearrangement joins TRBV2 to TRBJ2-6, with D hard to call. In germline, CDR1 is SNHLY, CDR2 FYNNEI. The ends were cut back, 5 bases at V and 4 bases at J, with 3 bases in the middle. The CDR3 totals 12 residues. In DNA, the CDR3 is TGTGCCAGCAGTACAGGGGCCAACGTCCTGACTTTC. This encodes CASSTGANVLTF.